Described below is a single T cell receptor (beta chain) sequence and its context. Its antigen is not identified. These data come from a study of CD8+CD57+ T cells in acquired aplastic anemia. The wider study: Recorded DNA amounts for sorted CD4+ and CD8+ cells had an average of around 3.5 ug. Study-wide findings and caveats: The study found no significant CD8+ Simpson's diversity difference between patients and controls. Patients and controls turned out to have around 29 CD8+ CDR3 sequences in common.

The CDR3 consists of 15 residues. J lost 3 bases, V lost 4 bases, and 8 bases had no gene match. Germline CDR1 KGHDR, CDR2 SFDVKD. Researchers used genomic DNA as the template to profile TCR beta VDJ and CDR3. TCRdb ran MiXCR on the reads and lists one entry per CDR3 protein. The sample has under 350,000 distinct CDR3 sequences; 45% to 65% are singletons. For sequencing, patients were chosen who had shown expansion of CD8+CD57+ cells by flow cytometry. Therapy had not been given to patients before blood sampling. The source is a human donor with aplastic anemia. Sequencing used sorted CD4+, CD8+, or CD8+CD57+ T cells (not recorded which) from PBMCs. The J gene is TRBJ2-7, the V gene TRBV24-1; 7 bases match TRBD1. Here the CDR3 DNA reads TGTGCCACCAGTGAGGGGGACAGCCGGTTCTACGAGCAGTACTTC. This translates into CATSEGDSRFYEQYF.